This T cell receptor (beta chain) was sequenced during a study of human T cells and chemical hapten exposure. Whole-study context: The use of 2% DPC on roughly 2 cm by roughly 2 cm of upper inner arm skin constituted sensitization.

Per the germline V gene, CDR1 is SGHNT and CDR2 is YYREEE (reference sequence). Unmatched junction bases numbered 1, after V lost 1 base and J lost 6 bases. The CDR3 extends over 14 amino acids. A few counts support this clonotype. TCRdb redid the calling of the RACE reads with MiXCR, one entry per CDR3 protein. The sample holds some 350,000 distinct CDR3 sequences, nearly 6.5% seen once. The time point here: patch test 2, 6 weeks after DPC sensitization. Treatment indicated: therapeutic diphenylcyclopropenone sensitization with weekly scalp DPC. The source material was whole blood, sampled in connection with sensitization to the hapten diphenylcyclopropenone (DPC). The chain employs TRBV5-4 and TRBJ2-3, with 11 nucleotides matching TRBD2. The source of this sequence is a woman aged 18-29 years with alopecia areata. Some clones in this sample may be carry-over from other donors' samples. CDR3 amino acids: CASSLSSGGDTQYF. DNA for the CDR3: TGTGCCAGCAGCTTGTCTAGCGGGGGGGATACGCAGTATTTT.